This T cell receptor beta chain appears in the sequencing data of a study of vaccination and CD4 T cells after COVID-19. This CDR3 contains 12 residues. V was clipped by 5 bases and J by 3 bases, with 8 bases between them. Per the germline V gene, CDR1 is LGHNT and CDR2 is FRNRAP. Treatment described: approximately 9-day PBMC culture with coronavirus spike peptide pools or control peptides (ViraFEST assay). With the Oncomine TCR Beta short-read assay, DNA from cultured CD4+ T cells was sequenced. TCRdb re-analysed the PCR reads in MiXCR, keeping a single row per CDR3 protein. The table records about 17,000 distinct CDR3 sequences, under 55% of them present only once. A remark on this clonotype: What it recognizes is unknown.

Sample: CD4+ T cells from blood, cultured in vitro, taken before SARS-CoV-2 vaccination. This receptor was taken from a human donor who received a COVID-19 vaccine. The chain uses TRBV12-5 and TRBJ2-7, with D perhaps TRBD1 (6 bases). DNA for the CDR3: TGTGCTAGTGGTCGGGACAACTACGAGCAGTACTTC. Protein: CASGRDNYEQYF.